This is a list of T cell receptor beta chains from one sample in a study of T cell repertoires in cytomegalovirus infection. TCRdb re-derived calls from the reads in MiXCR, one entry per CDR3 protein. The data hold around 110,000 distinct CDR3 sequences, with 10% observed a single time. No antigens are known for them. The source material was PBMCs, sequenced either directly or after in vitro stimulation (not recorded which). The receptors here all came from a human donor in good health (CMV status not recorded). Some clones in this sample may be carry-over from other donors' samples. CDR3s include the opening cysteine and the closing phenylalanine or tryptophan. The D gene is left open where the match is weak.

d_gene	v_gene	j_gene	CDR3aa
-	TRBV20-1	TRBJ1-2	CSARVRTYGYTF
TRBD1	TRBV12-3/TRBV12-4	TRBJ1-5	CASSLSGGAYNQPQHF
-	TRBV7-9	TRBJ1-1	CASSLDTREAFF
-	TRBV30	TRBJ1-6	CAWSGKSSYNSPLHF
TRBD1	TRBV24-1	TRBJ2-3	CAVEGASTDTQYF
-	TRBV29-1	TRBJ1-3	CSAINRDSTGNTIYF
-	TRBV25-1	TRBJ1-5	CASSVAGTSNQPQHF
TRBD1	TRBV6-2/TRBV6-3	TRBJ1-3	CAGRRQGSGNTIYF
-	TRBV19	TRBJ2-7	CASSIRSYEQYF
-	TRBV19	TRBJ2-1	CASHLGRNYNEQFF
-	TRBV7-2	TRBJ2-3	CASSYAGTTSTDTQYF
-	TRBV10-3	TRBJ2-1	CAISESTGVSYNEQFF
-	TRBV18	TRBJ1-1	CASSPLAGTMNTEAFF
-	TRBV20-1	TRBJ1-1	CSARAGGGGTEAFF
TRBD1	TRBV12-3/TRBV12-4	TRBJ1-5	CAGSLGETGGNQPQHF
TRBD1	TRBV6-4	TRBJ2-3	CASKGDRYTDTQYF
TRBD1	TRBV6-2/TRBV6-3	TRBJ2-1	CASSWGTGYNEQFF
TRBD2	TRBV6-5	TRBJ2-7	CASSYTGLANDEQYF
-	TRBV29-1	TRBJ1-2	CSVDEGYGYTF
TRBD1	TRBV6-5	TRBJ1-2	CASSYSTGGGYTF
TRBD1	TRBV7-2	TRBJ1-2	CASSLGISGQGVGTF
TRBD2	TRBV7-2	TRBJ2-1	CASSLGLAIYNEQFF
-	TRBV7-2	TRBJ2-7	CASSLPGQASYEQYF
TRBD2	TRBV20-1	TRBJ2-3	CSAGPVGGMTQYF
TRBD2	TRBV6-2/TRBV6-3	TRBJ2-7	CASMFAGVGEQYF
TRBD2	TRBV19	TRBJ2-1	CASSATSGTLNEQFF
TRBD2	TRBV2	TRBJ2-1	CASSDLPGTSGRKEQFF
-	TRBV4-1	TRBJ2-7	CASSQGLGAGSAYEQYF
-	TRBV28	TRBJ2-5	CASSLGRPPETQYF
-	TRBV19	TRBJ1-2	CASSYLGYGYTF
TRBD1	TRBV19	TRBJ2-6	CASSITAGTVVGGANVLTF
TRBD2	TRBV5-8	TRBJ2-5	CASSFLAGGGETQYF
-	TRBV6-6	TRBJ1-5	CASSYVMAAGNQPQHF
-	TRBV12-3/TRBV12-4	TRBJ1-1	CASRKDTPNTEAFF
-	TRBV7-2	TRBJ1-6	CASSLIGSNSPLHF
TRBD1	TRBV27	TRBJ1-2	CASSPYRTGENYGYTF
TRBD2	TRBV27	TRBJ2-3	CASRFSGAKILSTDTQYF
-	TRBV12-3/TRBV12-4	TRBJ1-5	CASSSGTRVGGQPQHF
-	TRBV7-2	TRBJ1-1	CASSESGASNTEAFF
-	TRBV28	TRBJ1-5	CAISEGGVQPQHF
-	TRBV29-1	TRBJ1-1	CSVGGQAVGTEAFF
-	TRBV27	TRBJ1-1	CASSKRGGEAFF